These 21 T cell receptor beta chains originate from one sample sequenced in a study of T cells in Graves' hyperthyroidism and ophthalmopathy. TCR beta CDR3 regions were amplified from RNA transcripts. HTBI primers were the set used in a first-round RT-PCR of the TCR CDR3. TCRdb re-called the multiplex PCR reads through MiXCR, storing one row per CDR3 protein. The sample holds 640,000 or so distinct CDR3 sequences, roughly 15% seen once. The sample taken for sequencing was blood. Receptors originate from a middle-aged woman with Graves' ophthalmopathy.

This clonotype has ten or more counts. The chain is built from TRBV7-3 and TRBJ1-2; perhaps TRBD1 as D (6 bases). This CDR3 spans 14 amino acids. The germline V gene has CDR1 SGHTA and CDR2 FQGTGA. Deletions cut 5 bases from V and 8 bases from J, with 18 bases between. The CDR3: CASSPQGGGGGYTF. The CDR3 DNA reads TGTGCCAGCAGCCCTCAAGGGGGGGGAGGAGGCTACACCTTC.

The table lists this clonotype with a few counts. The rearrangement uses TRBV4-1 and TRBJ2-4, with D unresolved. V was pared by 1 base and J by 5 bases, with 9 bases between. CDR1 is MGHRA, CDR2 YSYEKL, per germline. The CDR3 sequence is 14 residues long. CDR3 protein: CASSQGGPQNIQYF. In DNA, the CDR3 is TGCGCCAGCAGCCAAGGCGGCCCACAAAACATTCAGTACTTC.

This chain joins TRBV6-2 or TRBV6-3 and TRBJ1-1; the match to TRBD1 covers 8 bases. Losses at the gene ends were 1 base for V and 4 bases for J; bases not matched to a gene: 5. The CDR3 extends over 15 amino acids. The germline V gene encodes CDR1 MNHEY and CDR2 SVGEGT. The CDR3 loop is CASSYFGQGSTEAFF. The CDR3 DNA reads as TGTGCCAGCAGTTACTTCGGACAGGGTAGCACTGAAGCTTTCTTT.

This clonotype came up many times. The chain joins TRBV6-2 or TRBV6-3 to TRBJ2-5; no firm D call. Trimming cost V 4 bases and J 6 bases, with 9 bases left between them. Germline assignment: CDR1 MNHEY and CDR2 SVGEGT. The CDR3 covers 12 residues. The CDR3 region has the DNA TGTGCCAGCAGTTCGACGGAAAAGACCCAGTACTTC. This encodes CASSSTEKTQYF.

This clonotype came up many times. The chain employs TRBV7-6 and TRBJ2-4; D may be TRBD1 (6 bases). The CDR3 is 14 residues long. V was cut by 0 bases and J by 9 bases, with 12 bases left in between. In germline, CDR1 is SGHVS, CDR2 FNYEAQ. The CDR3 spells CASSLAQGGSIQYF. The CDR3 nucleotides are TGTGCCAGCAGCTTAGCACAGGGTGGGAGCATTCAGTACTTC.

This clonotype was recorded a few times. The chain recombines TRBV20-1 with TRBJ1-2; 8 bases agree with TRBD1. V shed 5 bases and J 0 bases; nucleotides not matched to a gene: 5. Germline V gene sequence: CDR1 DFQATT, CDR2 SNEGSKA (reference sequence). The CDR3 runs 14 residues. This chain's CDR3 is CSAPGTGANYGYTF. CDR3 nucleotides: TGCAGTGCTCCCGGGACAGGAGCTAACTATGGCTACACCTTC.

This clonotype was recorded at least ten times. This chain joins TRBV9 and TRBJ2-7, with 7 bases matching TRBD2. Per germline, CDR1 SGDLS and CDR2 YYNGEE. The CDR3 runs 15 residues. J was trimmed by 5 bases and V by 4 bases; bases with no gene match: 12. In DNA form, the CDR3 reads TGTGCCAGCAGCTCACCCGGAGGGAGGGCCCACGAGCAGTACTTC. The encoded protein is CASSSPGGRAHEQYF.

Only a few counts were recorded for this clonotype. A much larger clone differs by one base, so this may be a read error. The chain joins TRBV6-2 or TRBV6-3 to TRBJ2-7, with D perhaps matching TRBD2 (5 bases). The V end was cut by 3 bases, the J end by 0 bases, with 15 bases between. Germline CDR1 reads MNHEY; CDR2 reads SVGEGT. The length of the CDR3 is 16 residues. The CDR3 bases are TGTGCCAGCAGTTATTCCCTCGAGGGAAGCTCCTACGAGCAGTACTTC. It translates to CASSYSLEGSSYEQYF.

The chain joins TRBV28 to TRBJ2-7; D is uncertain. CDR1 is MDHEN, CDR2 SYDVKM, per germline. Trimming took off 5 bases at V and 1 base at J, with 18 bases between the two ends. The CDR3 runs 16 residues. The CDR3 coding sequence is TGTGCCAGCAGTCCCCGATTTGGACGCGGATCCTACGAGCAGTACTTC. This sequence encodes CASSPRFGRGSYEQYF.

The genes are TRBV20-1 and TRBJ2-5; tentatively, D is TRBD2 (5 bases). Germline lookup yields CDR1 DFQATT and CDR2 SNEGSKA (reference sequence). Trimming removed 4 bases at V and 2 bases at J, with 11 bases between. The CDR3 extends over 13 amino acids. The CDR3 coding sequence is TGCAGTGCTACTTGGACTGATCAAGAGACCCAGTACTTC. Amino acid sequence: CSATWTDQETQYF.

The sample holds many counts of this clonotype. The rearrangement uses TRBV25-1 and TRBJ1-1, with 8 bases aligning to TRBD1. The CDR3 has 15 amino acids. Germline V CDR1 and CDR2: MGHDK, SYGVNS. Trimming took 2 bases from V and 10 from J; bases not matched to a gene: 12. CDR3 region: CASSEVDRESVGAFF. CDR3 nucleotide sequence: TGTGCCAGCAGTGAAGTGGACAGGGAGTCGGTGGGAGCTTTCTTT.

This clonotype occurred many times. The V and J genes are TRBV12-3 or TRBV12-4 and TRBJ1-5; TRBD1 might be the D (5 bases). V lost 3 bases and J 6 bases, leaving 12 bases between the germline ends. The CDR3 sequence is 14 residues long. The CDR3 sequence is CASSFQGSGQPQHF. Written as DNA, the CDR3 is TGTGCCAGCAGTTTTCAGGGTTCGGGTCAGCCCCAGCATTTT.

There are many counts of this clonotype. The chain employs TRBV7-9 and TRBJ1-1; 10 positions agree with TRBD1. Trimming at V came to 3 bases and at J to 6 bases, leaving 4 bases not matched to a gene. The CDR3 sequence is 14 residues long. Germline V gives CDR1 SEHNR, CDR2 FQNEAQ (reference sequence). The CDR3 DNA reads TGTGCCAGCAGCTTGGACAGGGGGTGGGCTGAAGCTTTCTTT. This encodes CASSLDRGWAEAFF.

The genes are TRBV12-3 or TRBV12-4 and TRBJ1-1; TRBD1 matches at 10 bases. This CDR3 has 14 amino acids. The trim removed 6 bases at V and 3 bases at J, leaving 4 bases unmatched. The CDR3 spells CASSAGTGDTEAFF. CDR3 in DNA: TGTGCCAGCAGCGCGGGGACAGGGGACACTGAAGCTTTCTTT.

There are a few counts of this clonotype. V is TRBV6-1 and J is TRBJ1-1, with 12 bases matching TRBD1. Unmatched junction bases numbered 6, after V lost 6 bases and J lost 4 bases. The CDR3 sequence is 15 residues long. Per the germline V gene, CDR1 is MNHNS and CDR2 is SASEGT. This chain's CDR3 is CASRRQGQGATEAFF. The DNA for the CDR3 is TGTGCCAGCAGACGGCAGGGACAGGGGGCCACTGAAGCTTTCTTT.

The chain combines TRBV28 with TRBJ2-2; D is ambiguous. V lost 6 bases to trimming and J lost 5 bases, with 19 bases between them. The CDR3 totals 16 residues. The germline gives CDR1 MDHEN, CDR2 SYDVKM. CDR3 residues: CASRTPHWEPTGELFF. The CDR3 region has the DNA TGTGCCAGCAGGACCCCGCATTGGGAACCAACCGGGGAGCTGTTTTTT.

This clonotype was observed many times. The chain combines TRBV4-3 with TRBJ2-7; 11 bases match TRBD1. Germline CDR1 and CDR2: LGHNA and YSLEER. V was pared by 8 bases and J by 5 bases, with 5 bases of the junction left unmatched. The CDR3 loop spans 13 amino acids. The CDR3 protein is CASWDRGYHEQYF. In DNA form, the CDR3 reads TGCGCCAGCTGGGACAGGGGGTACCACGAGCAGTACTTC.

The rearrangement uses TRBV19 and TRBJ2-7, with a weak D call TRBD1 (5 bases). V was shortened by 6 bases and J by 0 bases, with 15 bases between the two germline ends. The CDR3 sequence is 15 residues long. Germline V gene data show CDR1 as LNHDA and CDR2 as SQIVND (reference sequence). The CDR3 coding sequence is TGTGCCAGTAGCATCAAAGTGCAGGGCTCCTACGAGCAGTACTTC. Protein sequence: CASSIKVQGSYEQYF.

The table lists this clonotype with many counts. The genes are TRBV19 and TRBJ2-5, with 8 bases lining up with TRBD1. V lost 7 bases and J lost 4; bases outside the gene matches: 8. The CDR3 has 14 residues. From germline, CDR1 is LNHDA and CDR2 SQIVND (reference sequence). CDR3: CASNYGQGGETQYF. In DNA, the CDR3 is TGTGCCAGTAACTACGGACAGGGTGGAGAGACCCAGTACTTC.

This clonotype was counted at least ten times. The V gene is TRBV12-3 or TRBV12-4, the J gene TRBJ1-1, with TRBD1 identical over 8 bases. The V gene end was trimmed by 0 bases and the J gene end by 4 bases; junction bases not matched to a gene: 1. CDR3 length equals 14 residues. CDR3 DNA sequence: TGTGCCAGCAGTTTAGCGCAGGGGGCCACTGAAGCTTTCTTT. It yields the protein CASSLAQGATEAFF.

This clonotype was picked up many times. The chain employs TRBV6-1 and TRBJ2-2; D unresolved. Trimming left V 0 bases short and J 0 bases short, with 17 bases between. The CDR3 loop spans 19 amino acids. Looked up from germline, CDR1 is MNHNS and CDR2 is SASEGT. Here the CDR3 DNA reads TGTGCCAGCAGTGAAGCCCCCCTCTTCCGGAGCGCGAACACCGGGGAGCTGTTTTTT. As protein: CASSEAPLFRSANTGELFF.